The rows below give T cell receptor beta chains drawn from one sample of a study of a mutant IDH1 vaccine in newly diagnosed glioma. The table came from immunoSEQ multiplex PCR; TCRdb's copy has only in-frame clones and leaves some out. The sample carries some 56,000 clones, about 91% recorded once. The sample was PBMCs, taken from a glioma patient treated with radiotherapy, temozolomide or both. All receptors derive from a middle-aged man with glioma. CDR3s include the opening cysteine and the closing phenylalanine or tryptophan. A D gene is named only where the DNA matches it firmly. Rows may omit the clone size; those that give it use once, few, many or a size class.

d_gene	v_gene	j_gene	abundance	CDR3nt	CDR3aa
.	TRBV7-8	TRBJ1-1	.	TGTGCCAGCAGCTTCGGGACGGATCGCTGGAACACTGAAGCTTTCTTT	CASSFGTDRWNTEAFF
TRBD2	TRBV18	TRBJ2-5	.	TGTGCCAGCTCACTTATACTAGCGGAGCAAGAGACCCAGTACTTC	CASSLILAEQETQYF
TRBD1	TRBV18	TRBJ1-2	.	TGTGCCAGCTCACCGCCGGGACAGGGAATATACTATGGCTACACCTTC	CASSPPGQGIYYGYTF
.	TRBV7-3	TRBJ2-2	.	TGTGCCAGCAGCCCCGCCCTCGGGAACGGGGAGCTGTTTTTT	CASSPALGNGELFF
TRBD1	TRBV23-1	TRBJ1-1	.	TGCGCCAGCAGTCAATCCTCGGGACAGCTAAACACTGAAGCTTTCTTT	CASSQSSGQLNTEAFF
TRBD1	TRBV4-1	TRBJ2-7	few	TGCGCCAGCAGCCAAGGGGGACAGGGGTCCTACGAGCAGTACTTC	CASSQGGQGSYEQYF
TRBD2	TRBV28	TRBJ2-3	.	TGTGCCAGCAGGCGGACTAGCGGGAGAGTAGATACGCAGTATTTT	CASRRTSGRVDTQYF
.	TRBV15	TRBJ1-4	.	TGTGCCACCAGCAGAGTTGACCGAGCGCAGGAAAAACTGTTTTTT	CATSRVDRAQEKLFF
TRBD1	TRBV15	TRBJ1-1	.	TGTGCCACCAGAGTGAGGGACAGGGAAGGGGTCGGGAGTTTGAACACTGAAGCTTTCTTT	CATRVRDREGVGSLNTEAFF
TRBD1	TRBV9	TRBJ1-1	.	TGTGCCAGCAGCTCAGACAGGGGTAGAATGGGCACTGAAGCTTTCTTT	CASSSDRGRMGTEAFF
TRBD1	TRBV29-1	TRBJ1-1	.	TGCAGCGTTGATACCACCTGGGACAGAAGGAGCACTGAAGCTTTCTTT	CSVDTTWDRRSTEAFF